These T cell receptor beta chains were read from a single sample in a study of early T cells in non-severe SARS-CoV-2 infection. TCRdb reanalysed the 5' RACE reads using MiXCR and keeps one entry per CDR3 protein. Of tens of thousands of distinct CDR3 sequences detected, roughly 8.7% appear once; the ten largest clones hold approximately 4%. The source material was whole blood, sampled at baseline. The source of these receptors is an adult who was a healthcare worker with PCR-confirmed SARS-CoV-2 infection or an uninfected control (not recorded which). Both conserved end residues are part of each CDR3.

>TRBV4-1
CASSQGTASNQPQHF
>TRBV5-1
CASSISGSIRETQYF
>TRBV4-1
CASSQLASVSTGELFF
>TRBV5-1
CASSLQGAGETQYF
>TRBV11-2
CASSSREQFF
>TRBV6-5
CASSYSRRAYEQYF
>TRBV7-9
CASSPGLAGSQETQYF
>TRBV4-2
CASSQVSSVTYEQYF
>TRBV6-6
CASSRTGIMNTEAFF
>TRBV5-1
CASSPYLRTGQETQYF
>TRBV6-2/TRBV6-3
CASSYDRGNSYEQYF
>TRBV29-1
CSGSGYEDEQYF
>TRBV20-1
CSARDLGDNGKQETQYF
>TRBV10-3
CATGPGQGAYTQYF
>TRBV5-4
CASSFFSGQTYEQYF
>TRBV28
CASRVPGPTGELFF
>TRBV29-1
CSVGLATDTQYF
>TRBV20-1
CSASGTAFQETQYF
>TRBV6-1
CASARTGFEAFF
>TRBV29-1
CSVAQQGKNEKLFF
>TRBV28
CASSRGGREAFF
>TRBV7-6
CASGGSRTDTQYF
>TRBV6-1
CAGTVTDNYGYTF
>TRBV2
CATNRQDVNTEAFF
>TRBV2
CASRGNRGPYNEQFF
>TRBV7-2
CASSLVQGSSYEQYF
>TRBV6-2/TRBV6-3
CASSPPGQEYSNQPQHF
>TRBV3-1
CASSPRTSGRFSYEQYF